These T cell receptor beta chains were read from a single sample in a study of identical twins. TCRdb independently ran MiXCR on the 5' RACE reads; one entry per CDR3 protein. The sample has 1.5 million to 2 million distinct CDR3 sequences; less than 35% are singletons. What was sequenced was cord blood. These receptors came from a newborn girl in good health. Each CDR3 is given with its conserved first and last residue. Each record gives: V gene, clone size, J gene, D gene, CDR3 DNA, CDR3 protein. A D gene is named only where the DNA matches it firmly. Not all rows give a size; the values are once, few, many and, for expanded clones, a class.

TRBV20-1	few	TRBJ2-4	TRBD2	TGCAGTGCTAGCCCGGGAGGGCCAGCCAAAAACATTCAGTACTTC	CSASPGGPAKNIQYF
TRBV27	-	TRBJ1-2	-	TGTGCCAGCAGTCACAATTCCCTCAGGGGCGGCTATGGCTACACCTTC	CASSHNSLRGGYGYTF
TRBV6-1	few	TRBJ2-1	TRBD2	TGTGCCAGCAGGGTAGGGACTACCGCTGCCTACAATGAGCAGTTCTTC	CASRVGTTAAYNEQFF
TRBV20-1	-	TRBJ1-2	-	TGCAGTGCCAACCAGGGTACGAACTATGGCTACACCTTC	CSANQGTNYGYTF
TRBV7-9	-	TRBJ2-3	-	TGTGCCAGCAGCTTATCCAGCACCGGTACGCAGTATTTT	CASSLSSTGTQYF
TRBV6-1	-	TRBJ1-1	TRBD1	TGTGCCAGCAGCAGGGACAGGGGGCCTTCTGAAGCTTTCTTT	CASSRDRGPSEAFF
TRBV20-1	many	TRBJ2-3	-	TGCAGTGCAAGGATTACAGATACGCAGTATTTT	CSARITDTQYF
TRBV21-1	few	TRBJ2-1	-	TGTGCCAGCAGCAAAGGAGGGCCCGGGACAGGGGTTAACAATGAGCAGTTCTTC	CASSKGGPGTGVNNEQFF
TRBV7-6	-	TRBJ1-6	TRBD1	TGTGCCAGCAGCTTAGGGGGGACAGCTAATTCACCCCTCCACTTT	CASSLGGTANSPLHF
TRBV6-5	once	TRBJ1-1	-	TGTGCCAGCAGTAGGGACCCTGGGGCTGAAGCTTTCTTT	CASSRDPGAEAFF
TRBV9	few	TRBJ2-5	TRBD2	TGTGCCAGCAGCGCGGGGGGGTACCAAGAGACCCAGTACTTC	CASSAGGYQETQYF
TRBV20-1	few	TRBJ2-1	-	TGCAGTGCTAGGTCAGGGACGAGCTCCTACAATGAGCAGTTCTTC	CSARSGTSSYNEQFF
TRBV11-2	-	TRBJ2-1	TRBD2	TGTGCCAGCAGCTGGACTAGCGGGAGAGGCGGGAATGAGCAGTTCTTC	CASSWTSGRGGNEQFF
TRBV11-2	-	TRBJ2-2	TRBD2	TGTGCCAGCAGCTTAGTAATGGTGGTGGCTAGCGGGGGACCAAACACCGGGGAGCTGTTTTTT	CASSLVMVVASGGPNTGELFF
TRBV16	-	TRBJ1-2	-	TGTGCCAGCAGCGTAGGAACGAGGCACTATGGCTACACCTTC	CASSVGTRHYGYTF
TRBV7-7	few	TRBJ2-5	-	TGTGCTAGCAGTCCTTTCCCGGGACGACAAGAGACCCAGTACTTC	CASSPFPGRQETQYF
TRBV10-3	-	TRBJ1-2	TRBD1	TGTGCCATCAGTACCAAAGGGGGCTCCTATGGCTACACCTTC	CAISTKGGSYGYTF
TRBV6-1	-	TRBJ1-5	-	TGTGCCAGCAGTGCCCCCGGGGGTCAGCCCCAGCATTTT	CASSAPGGQPQHF
TRBV3-1	few	TRBJ2-7	-	TGTGCCAGCAGCCAAGAGACAGGTATCCACGAGCAGTACTTC	CASSQETGIHEQYF
TRBV5-1	-	TRBJ2-5	TRBD1	TGCGCCAGCAGCTCGTCCCTAGGACAGGGGAAAGAGACCCAGTACTTC	CASSSSLGQGKETQYF
TRBV27	-	TRBJ2-7	-	TGTGCCAGCAAACCCTCGACCCGGTGCTACGAGCAGTACTTC	CASKPSTRCYEQYF
TRBV20-1	-	TRBJ2-3	TRBD2	TGCAGTGCTAGACCCGGGACTAGCGGTGGAGATACGCAGTATTTT	CSARPGTSGGDTQYF
TRBV29-1	many	TRBJ2-4	-	TGCAGCGTTGATAGGGGAATATCAGCCAAAAACATTCAGTACTTC	CSVDRGISAKNIQYF
TRBV20-1	-	TRBJ2-1	TRBD2	TGCAGTGCTAGTCCCACCTCGACTAGCGGGAGGCCCTTTAGCTCCTACAATGAGCAGTTCTTC	CSASPTSTSGRPFSSYNEQFF
TRBV28	-	TRBJ2-7	TRBD2	TGTGCCAGCAGTTCCAAACTAGCGGGTGGCTCCTACGAGCAGTACTTC	CASSSKLAGGSYEQYF
TRBV7-2	-	TRBJ2-3	TRBD2	TGTGCCAGCAGCTTAGGTCTTTTTTGGGCGGGAGGGACAGATACGCAGTATTTT	CASSLGLFWAGGTDTQYF
TRBV7-2	few	TRBJ1-1	TRBD1	TGTGCCAGCAGCTTAGGTGGGACAGGCACCATGAACACTGAAGCTTTCTTT	CASSLGGTGTMNTEAFF
TRBV5-1	-	TRBJ2-1	-	TGCGCCAGCAGCTTTGTAGCGGACTCCTACAATGAGCAGTTCTTC	CASSFVADSYNEQFF
TRBV7-2	-	TRBJ1-6	TRBD1	TGTGCCAGCAGCCCAAAGACAGGGATGGGAGCCTCCTATAATTCACCCCTCCACTTT	CASSPKTGMGASYNSPLHF
TRBV9	many	TRBJ2-4	-	TGTGCCAGCAGCCCCTCCGGGCAGGGAAACATTCAGTACTTC	CASSPSGQGNIQYF
TRBV4-2	-	TRBJ1-4	TRBD1	TGTGCCAGCAGTCTCGGACAGGCTACAACTAATGAAAAACTGTTTTTT	CASSLGQATTNEKLFF
TRBV7-9	many	TRBJ2-7	-	TGTGCCAGCAGCTATCACAGGGAGTCCTACGAGCAGTACTTC	CASSYHRESYEQYF
TRBV7-9	few	TRBJ1-2	-	TGTGCCAGCAGCTTCCCGGGCAGGGGCGCTGATGGCTACACCTTC	CASSFPGRGADGYTF